These T cell receptor beta chains were read from a single sample in a study of blood T cells in healthy people across ages. Using its own MiXCR run on the 5' RACE reads, TCRdb lists one record per CDR3 protein. The sample gives approximately 730,000 distinct CDR3 sequences, less than 70% of which show up once; approximately 41% is in the top ten. Sequenced input: blood. Receptors were obtained from an elderly man in good health. CDR3s include the opening cysteine and the closing phenylalanine or tryptophan. A D gene is named only where the DNA matches it firmly. Size values are once, few and many counts, or a class for expanded clones, and some rows have none.

V,J,D,length,size,CDR3
TRBV2,-,TRBD1,14,-,CASSEQGPEYEQYF
TRBV20-1,TRBJ1-1,-,15,-,CSAREIGGMETEAFF
TRBV5-1,TRBJ1-2,TRBD1,12,-,CAGGTGAGGYTF
TRBV20-1,TRBJ1-1,-,13,-,CSARFLRNTEAFF
TRBV2,TRBJ2-1,-,16,-,CASIPRVSGAYNEQFF
TRBV6-1,TRBJ1-6,-,13,-,CASSEARGAPLHF
TRBV20-1,TRBJ1-2,-,13,-,CSARQAYSYGYTF
TRBV28,TRBJ1-5,-,17,many,CASSPPPRVRSNQPQHF
TRBV27,TRBJ1-4,-,13,-,CASSLSRTEPLFF
TRBV12-3/TRBV12-4,TRBJ2-1,TRBD2,15,-,CASSLGLAGRSEQFF
TRBV27,TRBJ2-1,-,15,-,CASSTPGVNYNEQFF
TRBV20-1,TRBJ2-7,-,13,-,CSARDMGSYEQYF
TRBV9,TRBJ2-3,-,14,few,CASSPTDSLSTQYF
TRBV6-6,TRBJ1-4,TRBD1,14,-,CASWSAGGNEKLFF
TRBV6-6,TRBJ2-1,-,15,-,CASSYSIHEGGSQFF
TRBV27,TRBJ2-7,TRBD2,17,-,CASSLTTRLAGAYEQYF
TRBV11-2,TRBJ2-4,-,16,-,CASSLDRLIAKNIQYF
TRBV12-3/TRBV12-4,TRBJ1-2,-,13,-,CASSRTGHVSYTF
TRBV2,TRBJ2-3,TRBD2,14,-,CASSRLAREDTQYF
TRBV15,TRBJ2-3,TRBD1,14,-,CATSSSGQGRYAYF
TRBV6-5,TRBJ2-1,-,16,-,CASSSRDGSKYNEQFF
TRBV27,TRBJ2-3,-,14,-,CASTKGDSRHTQYF
TRBV7-2,TRBJ2-3,-,14,-,CASRFPGPHRYAYF
TRBV12-3/TRBV12-4,TRBJ1-5,-,11,once,CASSSRGPQHF
TRBV7-9,TRBJ2-5,TRBD2,16,few,CASSLGRTSGQETQYF
TRBV2,TRBJ2-1,TRBD1,14,-,CASTGQASYNEQFF
TRBV7-3,TRBJ2-5,-,15,-,CASSLLGLSGHEQYF
TRBV7-2,TRBJ2-7,-,14,-,CASSLELGSYEQYF
TRBV29-1,-,-,11,few,CSVGWGNEQYF
TRBV3-1,TRBJ1-2,TRBD1,16,-,CASSQDGGTGIGGYTF
TRBV27,TRBJ2-1,-,13,-,CASSLFRDNEQFF
TRBV2,TRBJ2-3,-,14,-,CASATSLPRGYAYF
TRBV7-9,TRBJ1-1,TRBD1,17,-,CASSYPRGTGMFTEAFF
TRBV11-2,TRBJ2-3,-,15,-,CASSQGGGSRDTQYF
TRBV28,TRBJ2-6,-,16,-,CASREARLSGANVLTF
TRBV5-1,TRBJ2-5,TRBD2,17,-,CASSYGTSGRAGHEQYF
TRBV5-1,TRBJ2-1,-,16,-,CASSRPPGRTYNEQFF
TRBV7-2,TRBJ2-1,TRBD2,15,-,CASSHSSGSGVEQFF
TRBV27,TRBJ1-5,-,16,-,CASSLFAGVSNQPQHF
TRBV5-1,TRBJ2-1,-,17,-,CASSRGPGAGSYNEQFF
TRBV20-1,TRBJ2-3,-,14,-,CSARESSVQDTQYF
TRBV9,TRBJ2-7,-,13,-,CASSVGRASEQYF
TRBV20-1,TRBJ1-2,-,15,-,CSARDAFSAYGGYTF
TRBV18,TRBJ2-7,-,13,-,CASSPLGQDEQYF
TRBV7-9,TRBJ2-1,-,17,-,CASSPPPSSSAYNEQFF
TRBV28,TRBJ2-1,-,15,-,CASSRDQGWYNEQFF
TRBV15,TRBJ2-7,TRBD2,12,-,CAASGGSYEQYF
TRBV4-1,TRBJ2-5,TRBD2,16,few,CASSHPGLAGQETQYF
TRBV6-5,TRBJ2-7,TRBD1,14,-,CASSRGTGADEQYF
TRBV6-2/TRBV6-3,TRBJ2-1,-,13,-,CASSYSDNNEQFF
TRBV6-5,TRBJ1-2,-,13,few,CASSSTAPYGYTF
TRBV12-3/TRBV12-4,TRBJ1-2,-,13,few,CASSLVGPDGYTF
TRBV9,TRBJ1-2,-,17,-,CASSGEVGGVGSYGYTF
TRBV6-5,TRBJ2-2,TRBD1,13,-,CASRRDSTGELFF
TRBV27,TRBJ2-7,TRBD1,15,-,CASSLRQGYDYEQYF